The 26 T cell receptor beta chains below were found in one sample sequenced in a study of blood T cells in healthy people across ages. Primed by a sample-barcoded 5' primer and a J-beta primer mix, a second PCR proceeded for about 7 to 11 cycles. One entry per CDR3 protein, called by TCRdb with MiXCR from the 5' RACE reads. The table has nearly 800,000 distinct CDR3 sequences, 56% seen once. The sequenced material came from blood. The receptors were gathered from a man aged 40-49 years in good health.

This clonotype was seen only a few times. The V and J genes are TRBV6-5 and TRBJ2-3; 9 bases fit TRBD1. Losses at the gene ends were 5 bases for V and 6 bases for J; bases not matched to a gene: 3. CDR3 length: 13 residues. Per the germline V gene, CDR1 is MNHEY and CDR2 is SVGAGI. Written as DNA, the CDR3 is TGTGCCAGCAGTGACGACAGGGGGGATACGCAGTATTTT. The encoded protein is CASSDDRGDTQYF.

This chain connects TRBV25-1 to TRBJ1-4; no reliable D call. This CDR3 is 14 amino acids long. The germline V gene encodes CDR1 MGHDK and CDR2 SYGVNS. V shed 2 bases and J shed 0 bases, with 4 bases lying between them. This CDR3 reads CASSETATNEKLFF. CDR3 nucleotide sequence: TGTGCCAGCAGTGAAACTGCAACTAATGAAAAACTGTTTTTT.

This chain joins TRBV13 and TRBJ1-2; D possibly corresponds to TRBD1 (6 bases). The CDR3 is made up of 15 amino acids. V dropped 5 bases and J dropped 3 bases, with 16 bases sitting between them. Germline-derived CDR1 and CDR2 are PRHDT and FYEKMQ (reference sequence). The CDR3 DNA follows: TGTGCCAGCAGCCCAAGGACAGATAACCACTATGGCTACACCTTC. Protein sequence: CASSPRTDNHYGYTF.

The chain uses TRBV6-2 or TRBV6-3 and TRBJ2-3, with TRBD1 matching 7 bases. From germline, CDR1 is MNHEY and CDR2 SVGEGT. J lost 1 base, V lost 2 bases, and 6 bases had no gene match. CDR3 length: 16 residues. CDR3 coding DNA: TGTGCCAGCAGTTACCCGACAGGGAGAGGCACAGATACGCAGTATTTT. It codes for CASSYPTGRGTDTQYF.

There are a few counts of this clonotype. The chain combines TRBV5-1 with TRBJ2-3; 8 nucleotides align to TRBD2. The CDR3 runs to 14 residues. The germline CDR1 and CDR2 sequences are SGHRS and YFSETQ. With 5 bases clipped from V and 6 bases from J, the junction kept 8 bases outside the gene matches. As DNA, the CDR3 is TGCGCCAGCAGTAAGCGGGAGAGTCCCGATACGCAGTATTTT. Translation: CASSKRESPDTQYF.

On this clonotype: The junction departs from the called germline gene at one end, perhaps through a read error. The chain's CDR3 is CASSLTSSGNSPLHF. The CDR3 nucleotides are TGTGCTAGCAGCCTCACATCATCGGGTAATTCACCCCTCCACTTT. V is TRBV7-7 and J is TRBJ1-6; D is unresolved. The CDR3 loop spans 15 amino acids. The germline gives CDR1 SSHAT, CDR2 FNYEAQ (reference sequence).

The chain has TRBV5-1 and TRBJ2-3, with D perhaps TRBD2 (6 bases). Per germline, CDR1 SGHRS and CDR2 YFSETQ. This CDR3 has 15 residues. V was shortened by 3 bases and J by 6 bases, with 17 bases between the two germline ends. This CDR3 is CASSSGLTQGDTQYF. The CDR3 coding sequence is TGCGCCAGCAGCTCAGGACTAACACAAGGGGATACGCAGTATTTT.

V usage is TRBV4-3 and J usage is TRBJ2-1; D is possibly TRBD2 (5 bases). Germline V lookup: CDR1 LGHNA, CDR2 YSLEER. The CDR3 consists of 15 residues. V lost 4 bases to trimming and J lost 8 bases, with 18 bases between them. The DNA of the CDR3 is TGCGCCAGCAGCCCTTATAACGGGGTAGGCCATGAGCAGTTCTTC. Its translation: CASSPYNGVGHEQFF.

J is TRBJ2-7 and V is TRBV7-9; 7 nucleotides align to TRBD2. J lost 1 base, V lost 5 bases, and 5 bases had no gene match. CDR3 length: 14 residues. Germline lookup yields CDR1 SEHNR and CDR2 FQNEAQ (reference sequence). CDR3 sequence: CASSAGVRSYEQYF. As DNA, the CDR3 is TGTGCCAGCAGCGCGGGAGTTCGGTCCTACGAGCAGTACTTC.

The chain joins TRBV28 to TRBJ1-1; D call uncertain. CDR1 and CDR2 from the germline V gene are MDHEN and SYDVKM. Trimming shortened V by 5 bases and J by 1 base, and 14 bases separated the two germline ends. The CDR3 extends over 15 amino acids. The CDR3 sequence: CASSPLQVKNTEAFF. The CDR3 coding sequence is TGTGCCAGCAGTCCACTCCAGGTAAAGAACACTGAAGCTTTCTTT.

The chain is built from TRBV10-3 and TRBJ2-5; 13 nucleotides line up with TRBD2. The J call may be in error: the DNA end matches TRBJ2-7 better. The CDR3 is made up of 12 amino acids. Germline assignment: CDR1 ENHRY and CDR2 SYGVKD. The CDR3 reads CAYGTSGNEQYF. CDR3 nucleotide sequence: TGTGCCTATGGGACTAGCGGGAACGAGCAGTACTTC.

The CDR3 protein is CASSYSLAGAYNEQFF. In DNA form, the CDR3 reads TGTGCCAGCAGCTACTCCCTAGCGGGAGCCTACAATGAGCAGTTCTTC. The J gene is TRBJ2-1, the V gene TRBV7-2; 10 nucleotides align to TRBD2. The V segment lost 4 bases and the J segment 2 bases; nucleotides outside the gene matches: 5. This CDR3 comprises 16 residues. Per germline, CDR1 SGHTA and CDR2 FQGNSA.

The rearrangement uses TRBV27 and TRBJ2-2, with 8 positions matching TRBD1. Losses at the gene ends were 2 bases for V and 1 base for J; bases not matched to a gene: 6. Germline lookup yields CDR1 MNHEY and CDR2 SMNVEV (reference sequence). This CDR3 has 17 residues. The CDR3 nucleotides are TGTGCCAGCAGTTTACCCCGGACAGGGAGGAACACCGGGGAGCTGTTTTTT. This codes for CASSLPRTGRNTGELFF.

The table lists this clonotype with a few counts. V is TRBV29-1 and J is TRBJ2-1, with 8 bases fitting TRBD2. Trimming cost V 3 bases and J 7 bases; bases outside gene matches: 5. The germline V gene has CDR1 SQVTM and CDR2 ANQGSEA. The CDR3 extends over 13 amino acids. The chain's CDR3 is CSVDPAGVNEQFF. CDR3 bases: TGCAGCGTTGACCCAGCGGGAGTGAATGAGCAGTTCTTC.

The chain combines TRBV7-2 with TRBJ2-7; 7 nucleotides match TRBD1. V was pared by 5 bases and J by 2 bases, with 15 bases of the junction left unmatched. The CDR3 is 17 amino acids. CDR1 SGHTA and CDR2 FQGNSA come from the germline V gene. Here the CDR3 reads CASSPRGPGQKAYEQYF. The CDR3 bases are TGTGCCAGCAGCCCAAGGGGGCCGGGACAGAAGGCCTACGAGCAGTACTTC. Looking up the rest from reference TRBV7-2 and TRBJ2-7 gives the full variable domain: GAGVSQSPSNKVTEKGKDVELRCDPISGHTALYWYRQSLGQGLEFLIYFQGNSAPDKSGLPSDRFSAERTGGSVSTLTIQRTQQEDSAVYLCASSPRGPGQKAYEQYFGPGTRLTVT.

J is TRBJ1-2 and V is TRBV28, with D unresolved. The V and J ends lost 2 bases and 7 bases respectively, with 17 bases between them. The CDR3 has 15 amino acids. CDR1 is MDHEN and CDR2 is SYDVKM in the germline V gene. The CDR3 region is CASSLIPIGASGYTF. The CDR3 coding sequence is TGTGCCAGCAGTTTAATCCCTATTGGTGCGTCTGGCTACACCTTC.

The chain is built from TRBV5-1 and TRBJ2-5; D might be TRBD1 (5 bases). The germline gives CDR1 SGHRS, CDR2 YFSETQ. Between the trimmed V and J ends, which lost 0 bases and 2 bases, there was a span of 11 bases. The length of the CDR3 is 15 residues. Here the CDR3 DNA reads TGCGCCAGCAGCTTGGGGGCAGGGCCACAAGAGACCCAGTACTTC. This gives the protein CASSLGAGPQETQYF.

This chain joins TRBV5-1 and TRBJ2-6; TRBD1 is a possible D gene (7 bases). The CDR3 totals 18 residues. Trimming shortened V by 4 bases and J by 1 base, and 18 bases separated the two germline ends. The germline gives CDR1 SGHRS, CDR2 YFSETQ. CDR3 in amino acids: CASSGRQGLNSGANVLTF. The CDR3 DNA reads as TGCGCCAGCAGCGGAAGACAGGGACTGAATTCTGGGGCCAACGTCCTGACTTTC.

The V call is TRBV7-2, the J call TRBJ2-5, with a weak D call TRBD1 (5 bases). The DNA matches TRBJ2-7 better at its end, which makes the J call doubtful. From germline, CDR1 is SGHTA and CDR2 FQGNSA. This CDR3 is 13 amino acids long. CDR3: CASSSREFYEQYF. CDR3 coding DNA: TGTGCCAGCAGCAGCAGGGAATTCTACGAGCAGTACTTC.

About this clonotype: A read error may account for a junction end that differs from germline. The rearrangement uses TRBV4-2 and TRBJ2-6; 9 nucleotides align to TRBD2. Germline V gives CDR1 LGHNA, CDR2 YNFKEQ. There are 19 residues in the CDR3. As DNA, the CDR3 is TGTGCCAGCAGCCAAGAGCCGGGACTAGCAGTATCTGGGGCCGACGTCCTGACTTTC. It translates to CASSQEPGLAVSGADVLTF.

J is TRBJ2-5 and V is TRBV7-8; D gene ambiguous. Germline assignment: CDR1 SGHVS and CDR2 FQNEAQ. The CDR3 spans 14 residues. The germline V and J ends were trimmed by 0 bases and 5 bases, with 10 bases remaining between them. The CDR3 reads CASSLASSRETQYF. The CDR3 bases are TGTGCCAGCAGCTTAGCCAGCTCCAGGGAGACCCAGTACTTC.

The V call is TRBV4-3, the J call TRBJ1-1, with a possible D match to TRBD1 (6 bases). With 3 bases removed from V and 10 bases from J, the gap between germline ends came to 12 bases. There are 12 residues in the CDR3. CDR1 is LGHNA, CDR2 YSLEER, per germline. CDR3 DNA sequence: TGCGCCAGCAGCCAGTTACAGGGCGCAGCTTTCTTT. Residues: CASSQLQGAAFF.

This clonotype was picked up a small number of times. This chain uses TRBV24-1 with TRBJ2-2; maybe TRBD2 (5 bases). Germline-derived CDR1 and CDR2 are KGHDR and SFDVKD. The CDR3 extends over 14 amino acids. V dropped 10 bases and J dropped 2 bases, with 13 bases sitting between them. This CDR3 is CATESGKNTGELFF. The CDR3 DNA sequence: TGTGCCACAGAAAGCGGTAAAAACACCGGGGAGCTGTTTTTT.

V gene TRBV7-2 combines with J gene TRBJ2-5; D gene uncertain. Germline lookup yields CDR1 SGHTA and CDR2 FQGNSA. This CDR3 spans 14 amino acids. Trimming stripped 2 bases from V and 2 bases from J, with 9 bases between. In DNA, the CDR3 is TGTGCCAGCAGCTTATTTGGCCAGCAAGAGACCCAGTACTTC. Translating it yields CASSLFGQQETQYF.

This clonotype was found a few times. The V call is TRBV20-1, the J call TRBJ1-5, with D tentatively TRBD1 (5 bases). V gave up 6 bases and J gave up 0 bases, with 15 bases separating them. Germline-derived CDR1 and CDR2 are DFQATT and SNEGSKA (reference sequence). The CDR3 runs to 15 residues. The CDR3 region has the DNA TGCAGTGCGCAGACAGCTGGATATAGCAATCAGCCCCAGCATTTT. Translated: CSAQTAGYSNQPQHF.

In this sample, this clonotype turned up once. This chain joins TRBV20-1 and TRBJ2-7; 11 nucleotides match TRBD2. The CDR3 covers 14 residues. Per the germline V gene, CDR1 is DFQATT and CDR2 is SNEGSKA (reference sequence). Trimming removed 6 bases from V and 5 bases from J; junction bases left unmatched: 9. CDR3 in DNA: TGCAGTGCACAGCGACTAGCGGGGCTTGACGAGCAGTACTTC. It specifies CSAQRLAGLDEQYF.